The rows below give T cell receptor beta chains drawn from one sample of a study of response to subunit inactivated influenza vaccine. TCRdb fed the RT-PCR reads into MiXCR, producing one record per CDR3 protein. Among hundreds of thousands of distinct CDR3 sequences listed, 11% to 15% were seen once. Sequencing was performed on PBMCs from blood, taken approximately 15 days before vaccination. The receptor set was obtained from a man in his fifties who received an inactivated influenza vaccine. Each CDR3 is given with its conserved first and last residue. D genes are given only for firm matches. Only some rows state a clone size, as once, few, many or a class for expanded clones.

v_call: TRBV7-9; cdr3_length: 16; j_call: TRBJ2-6; d_call: TRBD1; clone_size: few; cdr3_aa: CASSPRSGQGANVLTF; cdr3_nt: TGTGCCAGCAGCCCACGATCGGGACAGGGGGCCAACGTCCTGACTTTC
v_call: TRBV25-1; cdr3_length: 15; j_call: TRBJ2-7; d_call: TRBD2; clone_size: few; cdr3_aa: CASSERLAGFYEQYF; cdr3_nt: TGTGCCAGCAGTGAACGGCTAGCGGGATTTTACGAGCAGTACTTC
v_call: TRBV18; cdr3_length: 12; j_call: TRBJ2-5; d_call: NA; clone_size: NA; cdr3_aa: CASHYLGETQYF; cdr3_nt: TGTGCCAGCCACTACCTAGGAGAGACCCAGTACTTC
v_call: TRBV4-2; cdr3_length: 15; j_call: TRBJ2-5; d_call: NA; clone_size: few; cdr3_aa: CASSQDKLVKETQYF; cdr3_nt: TGTGCCAGCAGCCAAGATAAACTAGTGAAGGAGACCCAGTACTTC
v_call: TRBV7-2; cdr3_length: 13; j_call: TRBJ1-5; d_call: NA; clone_size: NA; cdr3_aa: CASSTRTSQPQHF; cdr3_nt: TGTGCCAGCAGCACCCGGACAAGTCAGCCCCAGCATTTT
v_call: TRBV14; cdr3_length: 13; j_call: TRBJ2-2; d_call: NA; clone_size: NA; cdr3_aa: CASSQVRSGELFF; cdr3_nt: TGTGCCAGCAGCCAAGTCCGGTCCGGGGAGCTGTTTTTT
v_call: TRBV12-3/TRBV12-4; cdr3_length: 16; j_call: TRBJ2-7; d_call: TRBD1; clone_size: NA; cdr3_aa: CASSLGGTGGSYEQYF; cdr3_nt: TGTGCCAGCAGTTTAGGCGGGACAGGGGGCTCCTACGAGCAGTACTTC
v_call: TRBV7-9; cdr3_length: 12; j_call: TRBJ1-1; d_call: NA; clone_size: NA; cdr3_aa: CASSLMDSEAFF; cdr3_nt: TGTGCCAGCAGCTTAATGGACAGTGAAGCTTTCTTT
v_call: TRBV12-3/TRBV12-4; cdr3_length: 15; j_call: TRBJ2-2; d_call: NA; clone_size: many; cdr3_aa: CASSSTGANTGELFF; cdr3_nt: TGTGCCAGCAGTTCGACAGGAGCGAACACCGGGGAGCTGTTTTTT
v_call: TRBV2; cdr3_length: 15; j_call: TRBJ2-1; d_call: TRBD2; clone_size: NA; cdr3_aa: CASTSSGGAYNEQFF; cdr3_nt: TGTGCCAGCACCTCTAGCGGAGGGGCCTACAATGAGCAGTTCTTC
v_call: TRBV5-1; cdr3_length: 14; j_call: TRBJ2-3; d_call: TRBD2; clone_size: NA; cdr3_aa: CASSTRGGKDTQYF; cdr3_nt: TGCGCCAGCAGCACGCGGGGGGGAAAAGATACGCAGTATTTT
v_call: TRBV12-3/TRBV12-4; cdr3_length: 14; j_call: TRBJ2-2; d_call: TRBD2; clone_size: many; cdr3_aa: CASSLAGAPGELFF; cdr3_nt: TGTGCCAGCAGTCTAGCGGGGGCCCCCGGGGAGCTGTTTTTT
v_call: TRBV9; cdr3_length: 13; j_call: TRBJ2-5; d_call: NA; clone_size: few; cdr3_aa: CASSVDGDETQYF; cdr3_nt: TGTGCCAGCAGCGTAGACGGGGATGAGACCCAGTACTTC
v_call: TRBV20-1; cdr3_length: 16; j_call: TRBJ1-5; d_call: NA; clone_size: many; cdr3_aa: CSARAEWENSNQPQHF; cdr3_nt: TGCAGTGCTAGAGCCGAATGGGAGAATAGCAATCAGCCCCAGCATTTT
v_call: TRBV25-1; cdr3_length: 16; j_call: TRBJ2-1; d_call: TRBD2; clone_size: NA; cdr3_aa: CASSSLAGGGTNEQFF; cdr3_nt: TGTGCCAGCAGTAGCTTAGCGGGGGGTGGGACAAATGAGCAGTTCTTC
v_call: TRBV20-1; cdr3_length: 12; j_call: TRBJ2-5; d_call: NA; clone_size: few; cdr3_aa: CSAERPPETQYF; cdr3_nt: TGCAGTGCTGAACGGCCCCCAGAGACCCAGTACTTC
v_call: TRBV27; cdr3_length: 16; j_call: TRBJ2-1; d_call: TRBD2; clone_size: few; cdr3_aa: CASSLGASGGAVEQFF; cdr3_nt: TGTGCCAGCAGTTTAGGGGCTAGCGGGGGGGCGGTTGAGCAGTTCTTC
v_call: TRBV12-3/TRBV12-4; cdr3_length: 13; j_call: TRBJ1-5; d_call: NA; clone_size: few; cdr3_aa: CASSTQVSQPQHF; cdr3_nt: TGTGCCAGCAGTACACAGGTCTCTCAGCCCCAGCATTTT
v_call: TRBV12-3/TRBV12-4; cdr3_length: 17; j_call: TRBJ2-7; d_call: TRBD2; clone_size: few; cdr3_aa: CASSLSLAGGGEYEQYF; cdr3_nt: TGTGCCAGCAGTTTGTCCCTGGCGGGAGGAGGGGAGTACGAGCAGTACTTC
v_call: TRBV28; cdr3_length: 18; j_call: TRBJ2-3; d_call: TRBD2; clone_size: NA; cdr3_aa: CASSWGLAGYSSTDTQYF; cdr3_nt: TGTGCCAGCAGTTGGGGACTAGCGGGGTACTCTAGCACAGATACGCAGTATTTT
v_call: TRBV19; cdr3_length: 15; j_call: TRBJ2-7; d_call: TRBD1; clone_size: NA; cdr3_aa: CASSPFDRGTYEQYF; cdr3_nt: TGTGCCAGTAGCCCCTTCGACAGGGGGACCTACGAGCAGTACTTC
v_call: TRBV4-2; cdr3_length: 14; j_call: TRBJ2-4; d_call: NA; clone_size: few; cdr3_aa: CASSQAGDKNIQYF; cdr3_nt: TGTGCCAGCAGCCAAGCAGGGGACAAAAACATTCAGTACTTC
v_call: TRBV20-1; cdr3_length: 12; j_call: TRBJ2-3; d_call: NA; clone_size: few; cdr3_aa: CSASDPPYTQYF; cdr3_nt: TGCAGTGCTAGTGACCCACCCTATACGCAGTATTTT